This TCR beta chain is drawn from a study of T cells in Graves' hyperthyroidism and ophthalmopathy. Per the germline V gene, CDR1 is DFQATT and CDR2 is SNEGSKA (reference sequence). This CDR3 spans 18 amino acids. V was pared by 0 bases and J by 0 bases, with 12 bases of the junction left unmatched. This clonotype has only a few counts. The antigen remains unidentified. Study-wide results and limits: Ophthalmopathy stood apart from stable hyperthyroidism in a 13 V-J model. Most thyroid clonotypes with frequency above 0.001 were detected in blood.

Amplification targeted TCR beta CDR3 regions from RNA transcripts. An initial round of RT-PCR targeting the TCR CDR3 relied on the HTBI primer set. TCRdb processed the multiplex PCR reads anew with MiXCR; each CDR3 protein has one entry. The sample lists 250,000 to 400,000 distinct CDR3 sequences, about 13% occurring once. Duration under 3 months, a NOSPECS grade of at least 4, and a Clinical Activity Score of at least 3 characterized the ophthalmopathy patients. This receptor was obtained from a middle-aged woman with Graves' ophthalmopathy. The sample comprised blood. The chain couples TRBV20-1 to TRBJ2-5, with 8 bases that match TRBD2. The CDR3 loop is CSARDGTASGRNQETQYF. The CDR3 nucleotides read TGCAGTGCTAGAGACGGTACCGCGAGCGGGAGAAACCAAGAGACCCAGTACTTC.